This TCR beta chain derives from a study of T cells in Graves' hyperthyroidism and ophthalmopathy. General observations from the study: Most thyroid clonotypes that were expanded above 0.001 also turned up in blood.

Germline V CDR1 and CDR2: SEHNR, FQNEAQ (reference sequence). The CDR3 consists of 14 residues. Unmatched junction bases numbered 7, after V lost 5 bases and J lost 6 bases. Concerning this clonotype: Its specificity is unknown.

The authors took PBMCs from 10 ml fresh peripheral blood. Using RNA transcripts as the source, TCR beta CDR3 regions were amplified. HTBI primers were employed in a first-round RT-PCR of the TCR CDR3. TCRdb re-called the multiplex PCR reads through MiXCR, storing one row per CDR3 protein. The table records 92,000 or so distinct CDR3 sequences, roughly half of them present only once. The chain has TRBV7-9 and TRBJ1-1; 9 positions match TRBD1. The origin of this receptor is a woman aged 35 to 49 with Graves' hyperthyroidism. The sample was blood. The CDR3 region is CASSRQQGAAEAFF. The CDR3 DNA is TGTGCCAGCAGCCGTCAACAGGGGGCTGCTGAAGCTTTCTTT.